Only a few counts were recorded for the clone carrying this T cell receptor (beta chain). As yet, its antigen is unknown. Expressed TCRB transcripts were sequenced because the entire RNA isolate underwent reverse transcription. Method: immunoSEQ multiplex PCR; TCRdb's copy keeps in-frame clones and lacks some. The table includes about 240,000 clones, 11% to 15% detected once. Purity exceeded 95% in all sorted populations. The data derive from a study of beta chain features in type 1 diabetes. Study-level findings and limits: When Type 1 diabetes patients were examined, their TCRB CDR3s proved moderately but significantly shorter in all four CD4+ subsets.

Germline V lookup: CDR1 SGHVS, CDR2 FQNEAQ. The CDR3 extends over 14 amino acids. V shed 6 bases and J shed 1 base, with 12 bases lying between them. The sample consisted of naive CD4+ T cells from blood. The TCR originated in a man aged 25 to 45 with type 1 diabetes. The chain uses TRBV7-8 and TRBJ1-1, with a possible D match to TRBD1 (5 bases). The CDR3 reads CASSRGGGNTEAFF. The CDR3 coding sequence is TGTGCCAGCAGTCGCGGGGGGGGGAACACTGAAGCTTTCTTT.